The source of this T cell receptor (beta chain) is a study of T cell responses to AZD1222 COVID-19 vaccine. The overall study: Second doses that came at about 4 or about 12 weeks were put together.

Regarding the study as a whole: Recipients of two AZD1222 doses showed rising Spike-specific TCR breadth and depth. The span of vaccine-associated CD4 TCRs extended across spike, with dominance at 160-218 and 743-854. Seropositive status at baseline applied to only five or six AZD1222 recipients.

Regarding this clone: Its antigen is not known.

The CDR3 contains 14 residues. Looked up from germline, CDR1 is LNHDA and CDR2 is SQIVND (reference sequence). J was trimmed by 2 bases and V by 11 bases; bases with no gene match: 6. Generated by immunoSEQ multiplex PCR, the TCRdb table keeps only in-frame clones and is missing some. This sample has 100,000 to 150,000 clones, with 89% found just once. The J gene is TRBJ1-6, the V gene TRBV19; TRBD1 agrees at 7 bases. The material sequenced was peripheral blood, taken on day 0 of AZD1222 vaccination. This receptor was obtained from an adult in good health. CDR3 in amino acids: CASSGQPYNSPLHF. The CDR3 coding sequence is TGTGCCTCATCGGGACAGCCCTATAATTCACCCCTCCACTTT.